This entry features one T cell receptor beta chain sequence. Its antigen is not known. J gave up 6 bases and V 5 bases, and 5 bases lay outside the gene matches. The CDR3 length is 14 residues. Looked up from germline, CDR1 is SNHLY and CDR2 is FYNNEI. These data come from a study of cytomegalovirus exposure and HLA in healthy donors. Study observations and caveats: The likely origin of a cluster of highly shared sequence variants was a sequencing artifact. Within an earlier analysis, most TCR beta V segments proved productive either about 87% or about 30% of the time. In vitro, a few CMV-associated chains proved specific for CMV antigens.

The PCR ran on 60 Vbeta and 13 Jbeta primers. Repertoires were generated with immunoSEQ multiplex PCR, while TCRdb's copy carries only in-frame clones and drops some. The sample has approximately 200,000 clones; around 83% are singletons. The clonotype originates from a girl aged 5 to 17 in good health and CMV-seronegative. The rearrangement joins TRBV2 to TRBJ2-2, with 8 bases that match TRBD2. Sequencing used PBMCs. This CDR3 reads CASSLREAAGELFF. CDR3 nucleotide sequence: TGTGCCAGCAGTCTGCGGGAGGCAGCCGGGGAGCTGTTTTTT.